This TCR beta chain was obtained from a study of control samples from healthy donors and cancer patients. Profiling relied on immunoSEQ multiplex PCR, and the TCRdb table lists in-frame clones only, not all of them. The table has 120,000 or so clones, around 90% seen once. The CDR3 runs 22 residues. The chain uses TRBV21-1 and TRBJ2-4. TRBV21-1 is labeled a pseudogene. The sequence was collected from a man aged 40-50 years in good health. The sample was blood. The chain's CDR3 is CASSKTPRGFDPKELAKNIQYF. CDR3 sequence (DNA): TGTGCCAGCAGCAAAACCCCCCGGGGCTTCGACCCGAAGGAACTAGCCAAAAACATTCAGTACTTC.